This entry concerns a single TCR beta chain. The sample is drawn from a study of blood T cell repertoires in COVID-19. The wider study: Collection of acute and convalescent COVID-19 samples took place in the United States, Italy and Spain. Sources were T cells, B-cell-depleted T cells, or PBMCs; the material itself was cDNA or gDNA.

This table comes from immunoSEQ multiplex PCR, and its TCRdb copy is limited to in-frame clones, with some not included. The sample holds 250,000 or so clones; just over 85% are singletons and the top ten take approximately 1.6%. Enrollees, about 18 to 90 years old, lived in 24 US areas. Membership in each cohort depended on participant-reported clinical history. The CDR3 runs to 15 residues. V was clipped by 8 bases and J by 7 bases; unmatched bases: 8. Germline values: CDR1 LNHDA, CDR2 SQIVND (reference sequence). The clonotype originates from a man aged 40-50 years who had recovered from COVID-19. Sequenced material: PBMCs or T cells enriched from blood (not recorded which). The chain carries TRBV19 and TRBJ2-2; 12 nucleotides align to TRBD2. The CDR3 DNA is TGTGCCAGTTGCACCCTAGCGGGAGGGTGCGGGGAGCTGTTTTTT. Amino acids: CASCTLAGGCGELFF.